The rows below give T cell receptor beta chains drawn from one sample of a study of Ad26.COV2.S vaccination and SARS-CoV-2 variants. Assay: immunoSEQ multiplex PCR; the TCRdb copy retains only in-frame clones and omits some. The repertoire holds hundreds of thousands of clones, with 75% to 90% as singletons. The starting material was peripheral blood, obtained in a trial of Ad26.COV2.S vaccine versus placebo. Source of these receptors: a person aged 18-60 years who received the Ad26.COV2.S COVID-19 vaccine or a placebo. The CDR3 runs from the conserved cysteine through the conserved F or W. A D gene is named only where the DNA matches it firmly. Size tells how often a clone was seen (once, few, many) or the class of an expanded clone, and some rows leave it out.

d_call: TRBD1; j_call: TRBJ2-2; clone_size: NA; v_call: TRBV2; cdr3_aa: CASRWTGEGGELFF; cdr3_nt: TGTGCCAGCAGGTGGACAGGGGAAGGCGGGGAGCTGTTTTTT
d_call: NA; j_call: TRBJ1-3; clone_size: NA; v_call: TRBV4-3; cdr3_aa: CASSQDKDDSDRNTIYF; cdr3_nt: TGCGCCAGCAGCCAAGATAAGGACGACAGTGATAGAAACACCATATATTTT
d_call: NA; j_call: TRBJ2-7; clone_size: once; v_call: TRBV15; cdr3_aa: CATSRDPGRATYEQYF; cdr3_nt: TGTGCCACCAGCAGAGATCCGGGGCGAGCGACCTACGAGCAGTACTTC
d_call: TRBD2; j_call: TRBJ2-1; clone_size: NA; v_call: TRBV7-2; cdr3_aa: CASSFASGYNEQFF; cdr3_nt: TGTGCCAGCAGCTTTGCTAGCGGGTACAATGAGCAGTTCTTC
d_call: NA; j_call: TRBJ1-3; clone_size: NA; v_call: TRBV24-1; cdr3_aa: CATSDWGNTIYF; cdr3_nt: TGTGCCACCAGTGATTGGGGGAACACCATATATTTT
d_call: TRBD1; j_call: TRBJ1-2; clone_size: NA; v_call: TRBV29-1; cdr3_aa: CSVTGGGYGYTF; cdr3_nt: TGCAGCGTGACAGGGGGAGGCTATGGCTACACCTTC
d_call: NA; j_call: TRBJ1-5; clone_size: few; v_call: TRBV4-1; cdr3_aa: CASSQGLYSNQPQHF; cdr3_nt: TGCGCCAGCAGCCAAGGCCTATATAGCAATCAGCCCCAGCATTTT
d_call: NA; j_call: TRBJ1-2; clone_size: NA; v_call: TRBV5-4; cdr3_aa: CASSLWIQNGYTF; cdr3_nt: TGTGCCAGCAGCTTGTGGATTCAAAATGGCTACACCTTC
d_call: NA; j_call: TRBJ2-5; clone_size: NA; v_call: TRBV5-1; cdr3_aa: CASKNGETQYF; cdr3_nt: TGCGCCAGCAAGAACGGCGAGACCCAGTACTTC
d_call: NA; j_call: TRBJ2-5; clone_size: NA; v_call: TRBV11-3; cdr3_aa: CASSDLYLGGGLETQYF; cdr3_nt: TGTGCCAGCAGCGACCTCTATCTGGGGGGGGGCCTGGAGACCCAGTACTTC
d_call: TRBD1; j_call: TRBJ1-2; clone_size: once; v_call: TRBV29-1; cdr3_aa: CSVGHRGYGYTF; cdr3_nt: TGCAGCGTTGGCCACAGGGGCTATGGCTACACCTTC
d_call: TRBD2; j_call: TRBJ2-3; clone_size: NA; v_call: TRBV7-3; cdr3_aa: CASSWDYGDTQYF; cdr3_nt: TGTGCCAGCAGCTGGGACTACGGAGATACGCAGTATTTT
d_call: TRBD1; j_call: TRBJ2-2; clone_size: NA; v_call: TRBV7-8; cdr3_aa: CASSSDRGAEFGELFF; cdr3_nt: TGTGCCAGCAGCTCGGACAGGGGCGCTGAATTTGGGGAGCTGTTTTTT
d_call: NA; j_call: TRBJ2-1; clone_size: once; v_call: TRBV7-9; cdr3_aa: CASSQNGLNEQFF; cdr3_nt: TGTGCCAGCAGCCAGAACGGGCTCAATGAGCAGTTCTTC
d_call: NA; j_call: TRBJ1-5; clone_size: many; v_call: TRBV2; cdr3_aa: CASSPDSFRQPQHF; cdr3_nt: TGTGCCAGCAGTCCGGACAGTTTTCGGCAGCCCCAGCATTTT
d_call: TRBD1; j_call: TRBJ1-4; clone_size: NA; v_call: TRBV19; cdr3_aa: CASSSSTGRMEKLFF; cdr3_nt: TGTGCCAGTAGTAGCTCGACAGGGCGGATGGAAAAACTGTTTTTT
d_call: NA; j_call: TRBJ2-1; clone_size: few; v_call: TRBV28; cdr3_aa: CASSPYSKYNEQFF; cdr3_nt: TGTGCCAGCAGTCCCTATTCAAAGTACAATGAGCAGTTCTTC
d_call: NA; j_call: TRBJ1-4; clone_size: NA; v_call: TRBV15; cdr3_aa: CATSSLGPEPNEKLFF; cdr3_nt: TGTGCCACCAGCAGTCTGGGCCCAGAACCGAATGAAAAACTGTTTTTT
d_call: NA; j_call: TRBJ2-5; clone_size: NA; v_call: TRBV7-9; cdr3_aa: CASSVRGGEETQYF; cdr3_nt: TGTGCCAGCAGCGTAAGAGGGGGTGAAGAGACCCAGTACTTC
d_call: NA; j_call: TRBJ1-3; clone_size: NA; v_call: TRBV28; cdr3_aa: CASSFLARSGNTIYF; cdr3_nt: TGTGCCAGCAGTTTTTTGGCCAGATCTGGAAACACCATATATTTT
d_call: NA; j_call: TRBJ1-3; clone_size: few; v_call: TRBV9; cdr3_aa: CASRGKFGNTIYF; cdr3_nt: TGTGCCAGCCGGGGCAAGTTTGGAAACACCATATATTTT
d_call: NA; j_call: TRBJ2-3; clone_size: NA; v_call: TRBV30; cdr3_aa: CALGWGGARDTQYF; cdr3_nt: TGTGCTCTCGGCTGGGGGGGGGCCCGAGATACGCAGTATTTT
d_call: NA; j_call: TRBJ2-7; clone_size: NA; v_call: TRBV28; cdr3_aa: CASSTQGREQYF; cdr3_nt: TGTGCCAGCAGTACTCAGGGCCGAGAGCAGTACTTC
d_call: NA; j_call: TRBJ1-1; clone_size: NA; v_call: TRBV19; cdr3_aa: CASSISQGGRAFF; cdr3_nt: TGTGCCAGTAGTATTTCACAGGGCGGGAGAGCTTTCTTT
d_call: NA; j_call: TRBJ1-1; clone_size: NA; v_call: TRBV19; cdr3_aa: CASSNRLITEAFF; cdr3_nt: TGTGCCAGTAGTAACCGACTGATCACTGAAGCTTTCTTT
d_call: TRBD2; j_call: TRBJ2-1; clone_size: NA; v_call: TRBV15; cdr3_aa: CATSRLAESYNEQFF; cdr3_nt: TGTGCCACCAGCAGACTAGCGGAATCCTACAATGAGCAGTTCTTC
d_call: NA; j_call: TRBJ1-3; clone_size: once; v_call: TRBV18; cdr3_aa: CASSPNVLSGNTIYF; cdr3_nt: TGTGCCAGCTCACCAAATGTGTTGTCTGGAAACACCATATATTTT
d_call: TRBD1; j_call: TRBJ2-3; clone_size: once; v_call: TRBV7-9; cdr3_aa: CASSLSGQGSTDTQYF; cdr3_nt: TGTGCCAGCAGCCTATCGGGACAGGGGAGCACAGATACGCAGTATTTT
d_call: NA; j_call: TRBJ2-3; clone_size: NA; v_call: TRBV30; cdr3_aa: CAWGQAASTDTQYF; cdr3_nt: TGTGCCTGGGGTCAAGCGGCTAGCACAGATACGCAGTATTTT
d_call: TRBD1; j_call: TRBJ2-1; clone_size: NA; v_call: TRBV11-1; cdr3_aa: CASSSSTGIFLNEQFF; cdr3_nt: TGTGCCAGCAGCTCCTCGACAGGGATATTTTTAAATGAGCAGTTCTTC
d_call: NA; j_call: TRBJ2-3; clone_size: NA; v_call: TRBV5-1; cdr3_aa: CASRPAVSTDTQYF; cdr3_nt: TGCGCCAGCAGGCCAGCGGTTAGCACAGATACGCAGTATTTT
d_call: TRBD1; j_call: TRBJ1-1; clone_size: NA; v_call: TRBV5-1; cdr3_aa: CASSNTPGQGTEAFF; cdr3_nt: TGCGCCAGCAGCAACACCCCGGGACAGGGAACTGAAGCTTTCTTT
d_call: TRBD2; j_call: TRBJ2-5; clone_size: NA; v_call: TRBV28; cdr3_aa: CASSLVREGVDWETQYF; cdr3_nt: TGTGCCAGCAGTTTAGTCCGGGAGGGGGTCGATTGGGAGACCCAGTACTTC
d_call: NA; j_call: TRBJ2-1; clone_size: once; v_call: TRBV5-6; cdr3_aa: CASSPLNYEQFF; cdr3_nt: TGTGCCAGCAGCCCGCTAAATTATGAGCAGTTCTTC
d_call: NA; j_call: TRBJ1-3; clone_size: NA; v_call: TRBV4-2; cdr3_aa: CASSQDPDTGGNTIYF; cdr3_nt: TGTGCCAGCAGCCAAGATCCGGACACAGGGGGAAACACCATATATTTT
d_call: NA; j_call: TRBJ1-6; clone_size: NA; v_call: TRBV30; cdr3_aa: CAWSHLKQGRLASPLHF; cdr3_nt: TGTGCCTGGAGCCACCTCAAACAAGGACGTTTAGCTTCACCCCTCCACTTT
d_call: TRBD1; j_call: TRBJ2-2; clone_size: NA; v_call: TRBV7-9; cdr3_aa: CAGQKGQLATGELFF; cdr3_nt: TGTGCCGGACAAAAGGGACAGTTAGCCACCGGGGAGCTGTTTTTT
d_call: NA; j_call: TRBJ2-3; clone_size: NA; v_call: TRBV18; cdr3_aa: CASSSSGRDDTQYF; cdr3_nt: TGTGCCAGCTCATCTTCCGGGCGGGATGATACGCAGTATTTT
d_call: TRBD1; j_call: TRBJ1-5; clone_size: NA; v_call: TRBV28; cdr3_aa: CASSFPDRVGNQPQHF; cdr3_nt: TGTGCCAGCAGTTTCCCAGACAGGGTCGGCAATCAGCCCCAGCATTTT
d_call: TRBD2; j_call: TRBJ2-1; clone_size: NA; v_call: TRBV7-9; cdr3_aa: CASSLEASGSNEQFF; cdr3_nt: TGTGCCAGCAGCTTAGAGGCTAGCGGGAGCAATGAGCAGTTCTTC
d_call: NA; j_call: TRBJ1-2; clone_size: once; v_call: TRBV6-1; cdr3_aa: CASSEVPGIGYGYTF; cdr3_nt: TGTGCCAGCAGTGAGGTTCCGGGGATCGGCTATGGCTACACCTTC
d_call: TRBD1; j_call: TRBJ1-4; clone_size: once; v_call: TRBV6-5; cdr3_aa: CASRDRGRFNEKLFF; cdr3_nt: TGTGCCAGCCGGGACAGGGGGCGTTTTAATGAAAAACTGTTTTTT
d_call: NA; j_call: TRBJ1-4; clone_size: NA; v_call: TRBV11-2; cdr3_aa: CASSNDRTTNEKLFF; cdr3_nt: TGTGCCAGCAGCAACGACAGGACAACTAATGAAAAACTGTTTTTT
d_call: NA; j_call: TRBJ2-1; clone_size: NA; v_call: TRBV21-1; cdr3_aa: CASPHPGARNEQFF; cdr3_nt: TGTGCCAGCCCACACCCGGGGGCGCGCAATGAGCAGTTCTTC
d_call: TRBD1; j_call: TRBJ2-3; clone_size: NA; v_call: TRBV5-4; cdr3_aa: CASSFQGASDTQYF; cdr3_nt: TGTGCCAGCAGCTTCCAGGGGGCGTCAGATACGCAGTATTTT